What follows describes a single T cell receptor beta chain. Its cognate antigen is unknown. Collection occurred without any documented infections or immune events in donors. The sample is drawn from a study of identifying expanded T cells in peripheral blood. Overall study findings and caveats: Differentially abundant clones: about 1.3 between replicates, about 15 at two to three weeks, less than 25 at four. Clone count variance between roughly 2-week samples rose with total template count.

This table comes from immunoSEQ multiplex PCR, and its TCRdb copy is limited to in-frame clones, with some not included. The table records more than 65,000 clones, roughly 90% of them present only once. Trimming pared 8 bases from V and 13 bases from J, leaving 14 bases between. This CDR3 has 11 amino acids. Germline V gives CDR1 LNHDA, CDR2 SQIVND (reference sequence). This receptor was obtained from a person aged 18-69 years in good health. Source material: blood. The V and J genes are TRBV19 and TRBJ1-4, with unresolved D. CDR3 sequence reads: CASDSGGGLFF. The CDR3 DNA reads TGTGCCAGTGATAGCGGCGGCGGACTGTTTTTT. Filled out from reference TRBV19 and TRBJ1-4, the complete variable domain reads DGGITQSPKYLFRKEGQNVTLSCEQNLNHDAMYWYRQDPGQGLRLIYYSQIVNDFQKGDIAEGYSVSREKKESFPLTVTSAQKNPTAFYLCASDSGGGLFFGSGTQLSVL.